These 18 T cell receptor beta chains share one sample of origin, sequenced in a study of blood T cell repertoires in COVID-19. The table came from immunoSEQ multiplex PCR; TCRdb's copy has only in-frame clones and leaves some out. The table includes some 120,000 clones, 86% detected once. The material sequenced was peripheral blood. The receptors shown here come from a human donor in a cohort sampled during active COVID-19.

This chain connects TRBV19 to TRBJ1-1; 9 bases align to TRBD1. Trimming took 6 bases from V and 5 from J; bases not matched to a gene: 4. Germline CDR1 reads LNHDA; CDR2 reads SQIVND (reference sequence). This CDR3 region has 13 residues. CDR3 residues: CASRTGGLTEAFF. DNA of the CDR3: TGTGCCAGTAGGACAGGGGGGCTGACTGAAGCTTTCTTT.

The chain recombines TRBV7-9 with TRBJ2-5, with D perhaps matching TRBD1 (5 bases). This CDR3 is 13 amino acids long. Trimming pared 3 bases from V and 5 bases from J, leaving 10 bases between. Germline CDR1 SEHNR, CDR2 FQNEAQ (reference sequence). CDR3 sequence reads: CASSLIGVETQYF. DNA of the CDR3: TGTGCCAGCAGCTTGATAGGGGTTGAGACCCAGTACTTC.

In nucleotides, the CDR3 is TGCGCCAGCGCGGGACAGGGGAACACTGAAGCTTTCTTT. Translating gives CASAGQGNTEAFF. The rearrangement joins TRBV10-1 to TRBJ1-1, with 9 bases matching TRBD1. Germline V gene lookup returns CDR1 WNHNN and CDR2 SYGVQD (reference sequence). V shed 8 bases and J 1 base; nucleotides not matched to a gene: 2. This CDR3 is 13 amino acids long.

This clone was counted only a few times. The chain employs TRBV5-6 and TRBJ2-3; 9 nucleotides line up with TRBD2. Trimming took 3 bases from V and 6 from J; bases not matched to a gene: 8. There are 15 residues in the CDR3. Germline-derived CDR1 and CDR2 are SGHDT and YYEEEE. The CDR3 nucleotides are TGTGCCAGCAGCTACGGCGGGAGGGTAGAGGATACGCAGTATTTT. It encodes CASSYGGRVEDTQYF.

CDR3 residues: CASSPPGFITMNTEAFF. For the CDR3, the DNA is TGTGCCAGCTCACCACCCGGTTTTATAACGATGAACACTGAAGCTTTCTTT. This chain connects TRBV18 to TRBJ1-1; D is uncertain. Germline values: CDR1 KGHSH, CDR2 LQKENI. Trimming removed 0 bases from V and 0 bases from J, with 14 bases in between. The CDR3 spans 17 residues.

The chain recombines TRBV12-5 with TRBJ2-5, with TRBD2 identical over 11 bases. Germline loops: CDR1 LGHNT, CDR2 FRNRAP. This CDR3 region has 15 residues. J gave up 5 bases and V 5 bases, and 7 bases lay outside the gene matches. The DNA for the CDR3 is TGTGCTAGTGGTATGGGGACTAGCGGAGGGGAGACCCAGTACTTC. As protein: CASGMGTSGGETQYF.

The chain has TRBV7-9 and TRBJ2-2; 11 bases are a match to TRBD2. J lost 4 bases, V lost 6 bases, and 4 bases had no gene match. This CDR3 comprises 15 residues. Germline values: CDR1 SEHNR, CDR2 FQNEAQ (reference sequence). The CDR3 is CASRIAGGLTGELFF. The CDR3 DNA sequence: TGTGCCAGCAGAATAGCGGGAGGGCTCACCGGGGAGCTGTTTTTT.

The chain carries TRBV5-1 and TRBJ2-5; D may be TRBD1 (5 bases). The CDR3 is 12 amino acids. The germline V gene has CDR1 SGHRS and CDR2 YFSETQ. V was pared by 4 bases and J by 2 bases, with 6 bases between. Here the CDR3 reads CASSDSQETQYF. CDR3 DNA: TGCGCCAGCAGCGACAGTCAAGAGACCCAGTACTTC.

This chain links TRBV24-1 with TRBJ2-6, with TRBD1 matching 7 bases. CDR3 length: 17 residues. V shed 2 bases, J shed 3 bases, and the junction held 6 bases outside the gene matches. CDR1 is KGHDR, CDR2 SFDVKD, per germline. CDR3 loop: CATSDSTTGVGANVLTF. The CDR3, as DNA: TGTGCCACCAGTGATTCAACTACAGGGGTTGGGGCCAACGTCCTGACTTTC.

The rearrangement links TRBV5-1 to TRBJ1-3, with D hard to call. This CDR3 spans 15 amino acids. V dropped 5 bases and J dropped 0 bases, with 12 bases sitting between them. Germline V gene data show CDR1 as SGHRS and CDR2 as YFSETQ. The DNA for the CDR3 is TGCGCCAGCAGACAACAGCCGAGCTCTGGAAACACCATATATTTT. Translated, it gives CASRQQPSSGNTIYF.

This chain joins TRBV11-2 and TRBJ1-3, with D perhaps matching TRBD1 (6 bases). The CDR3 contains 15 residues. The germline V gene has CDR1 SGHAT and CDR2 FQNNGV. Trimming cost V 3 bases and J 1 base, with 10 bases left between them. The CDR3 DNA sequence: TGTGCCAGCAGCTTTATCAGGGGTTCTGGAAACACCATATATTTT. Amino acids: CASSFIRGSGNTIYF.

V and J are TRBV7-2 and TRBJ2-6; perhaps TRBD2 as D (5 bases). Germline values: CDR1 SGHTA, CDR2 FQGNSA. There are 16 residues in the CDR3. V was cut by 3 bases and J by 1 base, with 10 bases left in between. The CDR3 reads CASSFGGQSGANVLTF. CDR3 bases: TGTGCCAGCAGCTTCGGCGGGCAGTCTGGGGCCAACGTCCTGACTTTC.

The CDR3 nucleotides are TGTGCCAGCAGTCACCTAGCGGGAGGGGCAGATACGCAGTATTTT. Residues: CASSHLAGGADTQYF. V usage is TRBV6-5 and J usage is TRBJ2-3; 12 bases agree with TRBD2. This CDR3 has 15 amino acids. Germline V CDR1 and CDR2: MNHEY, SVGAGI. Trimming at V came to 5 bases and at J to 4 bases, leaving 4 bases not matched to a gene.

The sample holds one count of this clone. V and J are TRBV19 and TRBJ1-5; tentatively, D is TRBD1 (5 bases). This CDR3 region has 15 residues. The germline V gene encodes CDR1 LNHDA and CDR2 SQIVND (reference sequence). V was trimmed by 1 base and J by 8 bases, leaving 15 bases between them. The CDR3, as DNA: TGTGCCAGTAGTATAGTGGGGCTGGCCGAGGAGCCCCAGCATTTT. Its translation: CASSIVGLAEEPQHF.

The V and J genes are TRBV5-1 and TRBJ2-7, with TRBD2 identical over 10 bases. The germline V gene has CDR1 SGHRS and CDR2 YFSETQ. This CDR3 is 14 amino acids long. Losses at the gene ends were 4 bases for V and 6 bases for J; bases not matched to a gene: 7. The CDR3 DNA is TGCGCCAGCAGCCCAGCGGGAGGGACTCGCGAGCAGTACTTC. It yields the protein CASSPAGGTREQYF.

This chain uses TRBV28 with TRBJ2-1; a possible D gene is TRBD2 (5 bases). This CDR3 has 11 amino acids. Germline V gene data show CDR1 as MDHEN and CDR2 as SYDVKM. V lost 11 bases, J lost 3 bases, and 8 bases lay in between. The CDR3: CAARDYNEQFF. The DNA of the CDR3 is TGTGCCGCCCGGGACTACAATGAGCAGTTCTTC.

The chain links TRBV5-1 to TRBJ1-2; D unclear. V was cut by 0 bases and J by 4 bases, with 4 bases left in between. Germline values: CDR1 SGHRS, CDR2 YFSETQ. The CDR3 loop spans 12 amino acids. The CDR3 sequence: CASSLGSYGYTF. The CDR3 DNA reads TGCGCCAGCAGCTTGGGCAGCTATGGCTACACCTTC.

The chain carries TRBV29-1 and TRBJ2-3; D perhaps matches TRBD2 (5 bases). V shed 4 bases and J shed 1 base, with 12 bases lying between them. Germline CDR1 SQVTM, CDR2 ANQGSEA. The CDR3 has 14 amino acids. CDR3 residues: CSVGCEGCTDTQYF. The CDR3 region has the DNA TGCAGCGTTGGTTGTGAGGGCTGCACAGATACGCAGTATTTT.